A single sample is the source of the 14 T cell receptor beta chains below, sequenced in a study of blood T cell repertoires in COVID-19. Profiled with immunoSEQ multiplex PCR; TCRdb holds only in-frame clones, not every one. The table includes over 200,000 clones, roughly 89% detected once. Material: PBMCs or T cells enriched from blood (not recorded which). These receptors originate from a woman in her forties who had recovered from COVID-19.

The V and J genes are TRBV12-3 or TRBV12-4 and TRBJ1-1; D is undetermined. Deletions cut 7 bases from V and 4 bases from J, with 7 bases between. CDR3 size: 11 residues. CDR3 region: CASTRSTEAFF. DNA for the CDR3: TGTGCCAGCACCCGGTCCACTGAAGCTTTCTTT.

This clone was seen just once. The J gene is TRBJ1-1, the V gene TRBV30; the D is unclear. Trimming pared 5 bases from V and 0 bases from J, leaving 7 bases between. The CDR3 totals 12 residues. CDR1 is GTSNPN, CDR2 SVGIG, per germline (reference sequence). The CDR3 sequence: CAWAGLNTEAFF. In DNA, the CDR3 is TGTGCCTGGGCGGGTTTGAACACTGAAGCTTTCTTT.

The chain recombines TRBV9 with TRBJ2-7; 7 bases fit TRBD2. Germline V lookup: CDR1 SGDLS, CDR2 YYNGEE. The CDR3 consists of 15 residues. Losses at the gene ends were 0 bases for V and 0 bases for J; bases not matched to a gene: 3. Here the CDR3 DNA reads TGTGCCAGCAGCGTAGAAGGCGGGAGCTCCTACGAGCAGTACTTC. It specifies CASSVEGGSSYEQYF.

The chain recombines TRBV25-1 with TRBJ1-4; no firm D call. The germline CDR1 and CDR2 sequences are MGHDK and SYGVNS. V lost 1 base and J 7 bases, leaving 22 bases between the germline ends. The CDR3 consists of 18 residues. Written as DNA, the CDR3 is TGTGCCAGCAGTGAATGGGTAGACACATTCCTAAGCGGTGAAAAACTGTTTTTT. It yields the protein CASSEWVDTFLSGEKLFF.

The chain uses TRBV7-9 and TRBJ1-4; D is unresolved. From germline, CDR1 is SEHNR and CDR2 FQNEAQ (reference sequence). The CDR3 is 15 residues long. V was trimmed by 7 bases and J by 2 bases, leaving 14 bases between them. The CDR3 bases are TGTGCCAGCAACCCTCTGACGCGGACTAATGAAAAACTGTTTTTT. This translates into CASNPLTRTNEKLFF.

The chain couples TRBV7-9 to TRBJ1-2, with 9 positions matching TRBD1. Germline V gives CDR1 SEHNR, CDR2 FQNEAQ (reference sequence). The CDR3 consists of 15 residues. The J segment lost 6 bases and the V segment lost 5 bases, leaving 10 bases of the junction unmatched. The CDR3, as DNA: TGTGCCAGCAGCCCGGGGACAGGGAATGGAGATGGCTACACCTTC. Translating gives CASSPGTGNGDGYTF.

This clone was recorded only once. The CDR3 here is CASSLSSGGNTQYF. CDR3 bases: TGTGCCAGCAGCTTATCTTCAGGGGGGAATACGCAGTATTTT. The J gene is TRBJ2-3, the V gene TRBV7-3, with D perhaps TRBD1 (7 bases). The germline V and J ends were trimmed by 2 bases and 7 bases, with 13 bases remaining between them. Germline V gene lookup returns CDR1 SGHTA and CDR2 FQGTGA. The CDR3 is made up of 14 amino acids.

CDR3 sequence: CASSFGTSGDNEQFF. CDR3 nucleotide sequence: TGTGCCAGCAGCTTTGGGACTAGCGGTGACAATGAGCAGTTCTTC. The rearrangement joins TRBV7-2 to TRBJ2-1, with 11 bases lining up with TRBD2. V shed 3 bases, J shed 5 bases, and the junction held 3 bases outside the gene matches. The CDR3 contains 15 residues. CDR1 is SGHTA, CDR2 FQGNSA, per germline.

The chain joins TRBV6-5 to TRBJ2-7, with a possible D match to TRBD2 (6 bases). V was cut by 7 bases and J by 6 bases, with 22 bases left in between. CDR1 and CDR2 (germline): MNHEY, SVGAGI. The CDR3 consists of 15 residues. The DNA for the CDR3 is TGTGCCAGCATAATCCCCGGAGGGCCAATTGGCGAGCAGTACTTC. Amino acids: CASIIPGGPIGEQYF.

The table lists this clone with a few counts. The chain links TRBV5-4 to TRBJ1-2, with TRBD1 matching over 11 bases. Germline V gene lookup returns CDR1 SGHNT and CDR2 YYREEE (reference sequence). The CDR3 totals 15 residues. V dropped 4 bases and J dropped 8; count of bases not matched to a gene: 10. CDR3 sequence: CASSTRTGGRSGYTF. DNA for the CDR3: TGTGCCAGCAGCACAAGGACAGGGGGCAGGAGCGGCTACACCTTC. The full variable domain, its missing parts supplied by reference TRBV5-4 and TRBJ1-2, is ETGVTQSPTHLIKTRGQQVTLRCSSQSGHNTVSWYQQALGQGPQFIFQYYREEENGRGNFPPRFSGLQFPNYSSELNVNALELDDSALYLCASSTRTGGRSGYTFGSGTRLTVV.

This clone appeared a few times. This chain connects TRBV11-2 to TRBJ2-1; 8 nucleotides match TRBD1. From germline, CDR1 is SGHAT and CDR2 FQNNGV. V gave up 6 bases and J gave up 8 bases; unmatched junction bases: 12. The CDR3 covers 15 residues. The CDR3 DNA reads as TGTGCCAGCAGACGAACAGGGGGGCTCTGGGATGAGCAGTTCTTC. It is translated as CASRRTGGLWDEQFF.

The chain uses TRBV7-3 and TRBJ2-1, with TRBD2 matching 10 bases. The germline V gene encodes CDR1 SGHTA and CDR2 FQGTGA. J lost 5 bases, V lost 2 bases, and 6 bases had no gene match. This CDR3 is 16 amino acids long. DNA for the CDR3: TGTGCCAGCAGCTTATCCAGCGGGAGGGCCAACAATGAGCAGTTCTTC. It codes for CASSLSSGRANNEQFF.

The chain uses TRBV28 and TRBJ2-1, with D maybe TRBD2 (5 bases). Trimming took 6 bases from V and 3 from J, leaving 18 bases between them. Germline loops: CDR1 MDHEN, CDR2 SYDVKM. CDR3 size: 16 residues. Here the CDR3 DNA reads TGTGCCAGCAGCGGAGGAGCGGTCCGTTTCTACAATGAGCAGTTCTTC. It codes for CASSGGAVRFYNEQFF. The full variable domain, in which reference TRBV28 and TRBJ2-1 provide the parts outside the CDR3, is DVKVTQSSRYLVKRTGEKVFLECVQDMDHENMFWYRQDPGLGLRLIYFSYDVKMKEKGDIPEGYSVSREKKERFSLILESASTNQTSMYLCASSGGAVRFYNEQFFGPGTRLTVL.

The chain carries TRBV3-1 (or the pseudogene TRBV3-2) and TRBJ1-6, with TRBD1 matching 7 bases. This CDR3 spans 14 amino acids. CDR1 is LGHDT, CDR2 YNNKEL, per germline (reference sequence). V gave up 11 bases and J gave up 4 bases; unmatched junction bases: 8. CDR3 in amino acids: CACRDRGYNSPLHF. CDR3 sequence (DNA): TGTGCCTGCCGGGACAGAGGTTATAATTCACCCCTCCACTTT.